A selection of T cell receptor beta chains follows, all from one sample in a study of human T cells and chemical hapten exposure. TCRdb ran MiXCR on the RACE reads and lists one entry per CDR3 protein. This repertoire shows about 78,000 distinct CDR3 sequences, approximately 9% found once; its top ten account for around 3.6%. The material sequenced was whole blood, taken in connection with sensitization to the hapten diphenylcyclopropenone (DPC). The receptor source for this set is a woman in her forties or fifties with alopecia areata. Some clones in this sample may be carry-over from other donors' samples. Both conserved end residues are part of each CDR3. The D gene is left open where the match is weak. Rows give clone size only sometimes, using once, few, many, or a class for an expanded clone.

v_call	clone_size	j_call	d_call	cdr3_nt	cdr3_aa
TRBV20-1	many	TRBJ2-7	NA	TGCAGTGCTCACCCTTTAGGGGGTACCTACGAGCAGTACTTC	CSAHPLGGTYEQYF
TRBV6-2/TRBV6-3	many	TRBJ1-2	NA	TGTGCCAGCAGTTACGACAGCTACTATGGCTACACCTTC	CASSYDSYYGYTF
TRBV7-8	NA	TRBJ2-5	NA	TGTGCCAGCAGCTTGTTGAAAGAGACCCAGTACTTC	CASSLLKETQYF
TRBV28	few	TRBJ2-7	NA	TGTGCCAGCGAGCCCGACGCACGCGTGCCCCACGAGCAGTACTTC	CASEPDARVPHEQYF
TRBV11-2	NA	TRBJ2-3	NA	TGTGCCAGCAGGTCAGGCACAGATACGCAGTATTTT	CASRSGTDTQYF
TRBV4-1	many	TRBJ2-3	TRBD1	TGCGCCAGCAGTGGGGGACAGGGAAGCACAGATACGCAGTATTTT	CASSGGQGSTDTQYF
TRBV28	few	TRBJ2-7	NA	TGTGCCAGCAGTCCCTCAGGGACCCACGAGCAGTACTTC	CASSPSGTHEQYF
TRBV20-1	NA	TRBJ2-4	NA	TGCAGTGCTAGAGGAGGGGCCAAAAACATTCAGTACTTC	CSARGGAKNIQYF
TRBV4-3	NA	TRBJ2-3	TRBD2	TGCGCCAGCAGCACCCGACTAGCGGCAGATACGCAGTATTTT	CASSTRLAADTQYF
TRBV7-4	NA	TRBJ2-1	NA	TGTGCCAGCAGCTTCGGGCGGACGGGAGAGAATGAGCAGTTCTTC	CASSFGRTGENEQFF
TRBV20-1	NA	TRBJ2-1	NA	TGCAGTGCCCTGCCGTTCGACAGGACGGGTGAGCAGTTCTTC	CSALPFDRTGEQFF
TRBV12-3/TRBV12-4	many	TRBJ1-1	NA	TGTGCCAGCAGCCCCTCCGGAGGGATAATAAACACTGAAGCTTTCTTT	CASSPSGGIINTEAFF
TRBV5-1	NA	TRBJ2-3	NA	TGCGCCAGCAGCCTGTGGACTGTCACAGATACGCAGTATTTT	CASSLWTVTDTQYF
TRBV25-1	many	TRBJ1-2	TRBD1	TGTGCCAGCACCCCCGGGACAGGCTATGGCTACACCTTC	CASTPGTGYGYTF
TRBV20-1	few	TRBJ2-3	NA	TGCAGTGCTGCCGATTCGGAGGGCACAGATACGCAGTATTTT	CSAADSEGTDTQYF
TRBV5-1	many	TRBJ1-5	TRBD1	TGCGCCAGCAGCTCGATCGACAGGGTTAATCAGCCCCAGCATTTT	CASSSIDRVNQPQHF
TRBV5-6	few	TRBJ2-1	TRBD2	TGTGCCAGCAGCTGGGGAGCTAGCGGTACCTACAATGAGCAGTTCTTC	CASSWGASGTYNEQFF
TRBV10-3	few	TRBJ2-4	TRBD2	TGTGCCATCAGTGAGTCGACTAGCGGGGGGCCCAAAAACATTCAGTACTTC	CAISESTSGGPKNIQYF
TRBV7-8	NA	TRBJ1-2	NA	TGTGCCAGCAGCCCAGGACAGTCTAACTATGGCTACACCTTC	CASSPGQSNYGYTF
TRBV18	few	TRBJ1-2	NA	TGTGCCAGCTCACCCGGAGGGGACGCTAACTATGGCTACACCTTC	CASSPGGDANYGYTF
TRBV7-9	many	TRBJ1-1	TRBD1	TGTGCCAGCAGTTCTACAGGGGTAAACACTGAAGCTTTCTTT	CASSSTGVNTEAFF
TRBV20-1	NA	TRBJ1-1	NA	TGCAGTGCTAGAGGTCATAGCACTGAAGCTTTCTTT	CSARGHSTEAFF
TRBV5-1	many	TRBJ1-2	NA	TGCGCCAGCAGCTCGGACCAGGGAGCCTATGGCTACACCTTC	CASSSDQGAYGYTF
TRBV4-3	few	TRBJ2-3	TRBD2	TGCGCCAGCAGCCAAGAACTAGCGGGAGACGGGGATACGCAGTATTTT	CASSQELAGDGDTQYF
TRBV11-3	many	TRBJ2-7	TRBD1	TGTGCCAGCAGGCTACTCAAAGGGACAGCCCACGAGCAGTACTTC	CASRLLKGTAHEQYF
TRBV7-9	NA	TRBJ2-3	TRBD1	TGTGCCAGCAGCGGGACAGGGGAAGGCACAGATACGCAGTATTTT	CASSGTGEGTDTQYF
TRBV10-3	many	TRBJ2-7	NA	TGTGCCATCAGTGCGGGCCCCGCGCCCTACGAGCAGTACTTC	CAISAGPAPYEQYF
TRBV27	many	TRBJ1-5	NA	TGTGCCAGCAGTTTCGGAAGGGTCGGGCAGCCCCAGCATTTT	CASSFGRVGQPQHF
TRBV5-1	few	TRBJ1-1	NA	TGCGCCAGCAGCTTGGACTTTGGCGGGGACACTGAAGCTTTCTTT	CASSLDFGGDTEAFF
TRBV19	NA	TRBJ1-2	NA	TGTGCCAGTAGTATTGACGGCAACTACGCCTATGGCTACACCTTC	CASSIDGNYAYGYTF
TRBV3-1	NA	TRBJ2-2	TRBD2	TGTGCCAGCAGCCCTGGCGGACTAGCGGGAAACACCGGGGAGCTGTTTTTT	CASSPGGLAGNTGELFF
TRBV5-1	many	TRBJ2-7	TRBD2	TGCGCCAGCAGCTTATCGGCGGGAGGGCCTGTCGAGCAGTACTTC	CASSLSAGGPVEQYF
TRBV7-2	many	TRBJ1-5	NA	TGTGCCAGCAGCTTAAAGGGGAATCAGCCCCAGCATTTT	CASSLKGNQPQHF
TRBV29-1	NA	TRBJ1-2	NA	TGCAGCGCGGCCCCCTCAGGAGAGGGGGACGACTATGGCTACACCTTC	CSAAPSGEGDDYGYTF
TRBV5-1	few	TRBJ2-7	NA	TGCGCCAGCAGCACGGGTGGCTACGAGCAGTACTTC	CASSTGGYEQYF
TRBV18	many	TRBJ1-1	TRBD1	TGTGCCAGCTCAGACGGACAGGGGAACACTGAAGCTTTCTTT	CASSDGQGNTEAFF
TRBV4-1	NA	TRBJ2-6	NA	TGCGCCAGCAGCCACATGGTCTTTAGTACCTCTGGGGCCAACGTCCTGACTTTC	CASSHMVFSTSGANVLTF
TRBV10-3	few	TRBJ2-7	TRBD1	TGTGCCATCAGGGACGGACAGGGACCTTGGGAGCAGTACTTC	CAIRDGQGPWEQYF
TRBV2	few	TRBJ2-3	TRBD2	TGTGCCACTCCCAACCGGGGGGGCAGCACAGATACGCAGTATTTT	CATPNRGGSTDTQYF
TRBV25-1	NA	TRBJ2-7	NA	TGTGCCAGCAGTGAACGCAGGCGAAGCTCCTACGAGCAGTACTTC	CASSERRRSSYEQYF
TRBV2	NA	TRBJ2-1	TRBD2	TGTGCCAGCAAACCGGGGGGGCCGGGTGAGCAGTTCTTC	CASKPGGPGEQFF
TRBV9	many	TRBJ1-2	NA	TGTGCCAGCAGCGGGACGATTAACTATGGCTACACCTTC	CASSGTINYGYTF
TRBV6-5	few	TRBJ2-6	NA	TGTGCCAGCACCGGGGCCACCCACTCTGGGGCCAACGTCCTGACTTTC	CASTGATHSGANVLTF
TRBV7-2	few	TRBJ1-2	NA	TGTGCCAGCAGCCAAGGACAGCCACTCGCCCAGGTCTATGGCTACACCTTC	CASSQGQPLAQVYGYTF
TRBV9	few	TRBJ2-1	TRBD2	TGTGCCAGCAGCGTAGACCCCCAACCGGGACTAGTCTTTGAGCAGTTCTTC	CASSVDPQPGLVFEQFF
TRBV28	NA	TRBJ1-6	NA	TGTGCCAGCAAACAGGACGGTAATTCACCCCTCCACTTT	CASKQDGNSPLHF
TRBV7-3	few	TRBJ2-2	TRBD2	TGTGCCAGCAGCTTACGGGGGGGGCAGGTCGGGACCGGGGAGCTGTTTTTT	CASSLRGGQVGTGELFF
TRBV28	once	TRBJ2-7	TRBD1	TGTGCCAGCAGTTCATCGCCCACCGGGACAGAGGTGGAGCAGTACTTC	CASSSSPTGTEVEQYF
TRBV6-5	NA	TRBJ2-7	TRBD2	TGTGCCAGCAGTTCCACTAGCGGGGTAACCGAGCAGTACTTC	CASSSTSGVTEQYF
TRBV20-1	NA	TRBJ2-6	TRBD1	TGCAGTGCTAGACTACGCCAGGGGGCGACTGGGGCCAACGTCCTGACTTTC	CSARLRQGATGANVLTF
TRBV20-1	NA	TRBJ2-3	TRBD2	TGCAGTGCTAGGGTAGCGGGGGGCACAGATACGCAGTATTTT	CSARVAGGTDTQYF
TRBV7-9	many	TRBJ1-1	NA	TGTGCCAGCAGCTTGGTCGGGAACACTGAAGCTTTCTTT	CASSLVGNTEAFF
TRBV27	NA	TRBJ1-4	NA	TGTGCCAGCCGATATAATGAAAAACTGTTTTTT	CASRYNEKLFF
TRBV20-1	NA	TRBJ1-1	NA	TGCAGTGCTAGAGAAAACGTGATAGGCGCAGCGGGGGGCACTGAAGCTTTCTTT	CSARENVIGAAGGTEAFF